This record concerns one T cell receptor beta chain sequence. Its antigen is still unknown. The data derive from a study of shared clonotypes between healthy human individuals. The CDR3 length is 13 residues. Per the germline V gene, CDR1 is SGHDT and CDR2 is YYEEEE. The V end lost 4 bases, the J end lost 2 bases, and 10 bases lay between the germline ends. Whole-study results and caveats: Rarefaction revealed incomplete sorted-subset sequencing despite large depth.

Assay used: immunoSEQ multiplex PCR; TCRdb lists only in-frame clones, some missing. The data hold under 1,900,000 clones, with around 98.5% observed a single time. The sample consisted of naive CD4+ T cells sorted from blood. Stated subset: CD45RA+ positively selected. This sequence was found in a man aged 25-40 years in good health. This chain uses TRBV5-6 with TRBJ2-7; D remains ambiguous. CDR3 residues: CASSPSDAYEQYF. The CDR3 DNA reads as TGTGCCAGCAGCCCAAGTGATGCCTACGAGCAGTACTTC.